Sequencing of this T cell receptor beta chain was carried out in a study of long-term antiretroviral therapy in people with HIV. Study outcomes and limitations: Samples were collected from the mid-2000s to the late 2010s under possibly less effective ART regimens. Before ART, certain clones expanded, and these dominated the repertoire at all time points.

Runs used v3.0 of the immunoSEQ assay and were done at survey level. The table came from immunoSEQ multiplex PCR; TCRdb's copy has only in-frame clones and leaves some out. The sample contains around 19,000 clones, about four fifths of which appear only once. This clone was detected a few times. Antigen: not known. Trimming removed 11 bases at V and 2 bases at J, with 9 bases between. Germline CDR1 SNHLY, CDR2 FYNNEI. This CDR3 spans 11 amino acids. This chain joins TRBV2 and TRBJ1-2, with a weak D call TRBD1 (5 bases). Sequencing used unsorted PBMCs, obtained 0.3 years after starting antiretroviral therapy. This sequence was found in a woman in her 50s with HIV. The CDR3 region has the DNA TGTGCCGAACAGGCGAACTATGGCTACACCTTC. Translated, it gives CAEQANYGYTF.